These T cell receptor beta chains were read from a single sample in a study of T cell repertoires in cytomegalovirus infection. Their antigens are not known. TCRdb fed the reads into MiXCR, producing one record per CDR3 protein. The sample consists of a few hundred thousand distinct CDR3 sequences, about 20% of them appearing once. The source material was cultured PBMCs, sampled from culture after CMV antigen stimulation. The receptors were sampled from a human donor in good health (CMV status not recorded). Some clones in this sample may be carry-over from other donors' samples. Each CDR3 is given with its conserved first and last residue. A D gene is named only where the DNA matches it firmly. Not every row has a clone size; where given, it reads once, few, many or a size class.

size	V	D	J	length	DNA	CDR3
few	TRBV6-5	NA	TRBJ1-1	15	TGTGCCAGCAGTTACGGTCCGAGGGTCGCCACTGAAGCTTTCTTT	CASSYGPRVATEAFF
few	TRBV5-1	TRBD2	TRBJ2-1	19	TGCGCCAGCAGCTTCTCCGGGACTAGCGGGAGGGAGGGGTTCAATGAGCAGTTCTTC	CASSFSGTSGREGFNEQFF
few	TRBV6-6	TRBD1	TRBJ2-7	16	TGTGCCAGCAGTTACCTAAGACAGGGCGTTAACTACGAGCAGTACTTC	CASSYLRQGVNYEQYF
NA	TRBV4-1	NA	TRBJ2-7	14	TGCGCCAGCAGCCAAGGAGGGGCCTACTACGAGCAGTACTTC	CASSQGGAYYEQYF
many	TRBV7-2	NA	TRBJ1-1	14	TGTGCCAGCAGGCCCGGGCCGATGAACACTGAAGCTTTCTTT	CASRPGPMNTEAFF
few	TRBV27	NA	TRBJ2-7	14	TGTGCCAGCAGTTGGGCACCGGGCTCCTACGAGCAGTACTTC	CASSWAPGSYEQYF
NA	TRBV2	TRBD1	TRBJ2-7	19	TGTGCCAGCAGTGGACAGGGGTCACCTGCGTGGTACGGATTTAACGAGCAGTACTTC	CASSGQGSPAWYGFNEQYF
NA	TRBV12-3/TRBV12-4	TRBD1	TRBJ2-5	15	TGTGCCAGCAGTTCGGGGACAGGGTTTAGCGAGACCCAGTACTTC	CASSSGTGFSETQYF
few	TRBV20-1	NA	TRBJ2-6	13	TGCAGTGCGAGAGGGGCTGGGGCCAACGTCCTGACTTTC	CSARGAGANVLTF
few	TRBV29-1	NA	TRBJ2-2	11	TGCAGCGTTGAGTACACCGGGGAGCTGTTTTTT	CSVEYTGELFF
once	TRBV14	NA	TRBJ1-6	13	TGTGCCAGCAGCCAGATGGATAATTCACCCCTCCACTTT	CASSQMDNSPLHF
many	TRBV7-9	NA	TRBJ2-3	14	TGTGCCAGCAGCTTGGCTAGCCGGGAAGATACGCAGTATTTT	CASSLASREDTQYF
few	TRBV15	TRBD2	TRBJ2-2	15	TGTGCCACCAGCAGTGGACTAGACCACACCGGGGAGCTGTTTTTT	CATSSGLDHTGELFF
NA	TRBV29-1	TRBD2	TRBJ2-3	15	TGCAGCGTCGGGACTAGCGGGAGTGAGTCAGATACGCAGTATTTT	CSVGTSGSESDTQYF
NA	TRBV25-1	NA	TRBJ1-4	16	TGTGCCAGCAGTGAAACCTGGGGGTATTCTAATGAAAAACTGTTTTTT	CASSETWGYSNEKLFF